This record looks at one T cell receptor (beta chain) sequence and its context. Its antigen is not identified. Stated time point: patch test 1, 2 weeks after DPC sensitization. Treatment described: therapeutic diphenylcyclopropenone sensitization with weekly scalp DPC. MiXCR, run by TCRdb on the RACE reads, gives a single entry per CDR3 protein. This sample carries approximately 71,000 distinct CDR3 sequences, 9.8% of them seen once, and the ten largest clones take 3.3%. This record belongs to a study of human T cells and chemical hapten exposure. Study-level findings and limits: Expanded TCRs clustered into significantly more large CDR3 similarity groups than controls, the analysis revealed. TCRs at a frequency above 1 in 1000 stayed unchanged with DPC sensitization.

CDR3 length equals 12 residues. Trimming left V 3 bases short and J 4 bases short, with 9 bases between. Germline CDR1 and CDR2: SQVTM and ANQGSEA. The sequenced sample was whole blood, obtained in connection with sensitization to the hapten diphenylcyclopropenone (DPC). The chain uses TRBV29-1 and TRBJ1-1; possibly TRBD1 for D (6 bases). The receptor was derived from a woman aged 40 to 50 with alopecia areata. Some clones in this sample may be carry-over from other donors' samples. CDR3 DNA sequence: TGCAGCGTTGAGAACAGGGTCACTGAAGCTTTCTTT. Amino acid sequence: CSVENRVTEAFF.